What follows are 19 T cell receptor beta chains derived from one specimen sequenced in a study of a mutant IDH1 vaccine in newly diagnosed glioma. Time point indicated: week 35, safety follow-up. What each vaccine dose contained was 300 ug of mutant IDH1 20-mer peptide, accompanied by topical imiquimod. For these TCRs, the target antigens are not known. The method was immunoSEQ multiplex PCR; TCRdb's version includes in-frame clones alone and lacks a portion of them. The table lists some 63,000 clones, roughly four fifths of them singletons. The sample consisted of PBMCs, taken from a glioma patient whose treatment included an IDH1 peptide vaccine. The receptor source for this set is a man aged 45 to 65 with glioma.

The rearrangement links TRBV4-2 to TRBJ2-3; D call uncertain. Germline V gene lookup returns CDR1 LGHNA and CDR2 YNFKEQ. The V and J ends lost 1 base and 3 bases respectively, with 8 bases between them. The CDR3 consists of 14 residues. CDR3 region: CASSQGRATDTQYF. For the CDR3, the DNA is TGTGCCAGCAGCCAAGGTCGAGCTACAGATACGCAGTATTTT.

The rearrangement links TRBV10-3 to TRBJ1-1, with D perhaps matching TRBD1 (6 bases). Trimming took off 6 bases at V and 2 bases at J, with 13 bases between the two ends. Germline V lookup: CDR1 ENHRY, CDR2 SYGVKD. The CDR3 consists of 14 residues. DNA for the CDR3: TGTGCCATCAGACCTAAGGGACAAAACACTGAAGCTTTCTTT. It yields the protein CAIRPKGQNTEAFF.

The chain employs TRBV15 and TRBJ2-5; no reliable D call. The V end lost 0 bases, the J end lost 2 bases, and 10 bases lay between the germline ends. This CDR3 comprises 15 residues. CDR1 is LNHNV and CDR2 is YYDKDF in the germline V gene (reference sequence). The CDR3: CATSRDPQQQETQYF. CDR3 coding DNA: TGTGCCACCAGCAGAGATCCGCAGCAACAAGAGACCCAGTACTTC. The whole variable domain, remainder taken from reference TRBV15 and TRBJ2-5, is DAMVIQNPRYQVTQFGKPVTLSCSQTLNHNVMYWYQQKSSQAPKLLFHYYDKDFNNEADTPDNFQSRRPNTSFCFLDIRSPGLGDTAMYLCATSRDPQQQETQYFGPGTRLLVL.

V usage is TRBV9 and J usage is TRBJ2-3; 14 bases match TRBD2. The CDR3 has 16 residues. Germline loops: CDR1 SGDLS, CDR2 YYNGEE. With 2 bases clipped from V and 6 bases from J, the junction kept 5 bases outside the gene matches. CDR3 nucleotide sequence: TGTGCCAGCAGCGTGACTAGCGGGGGGGCCTTTGATACGCAGTATTTT. Protein: CASSVTSGGAFDTQYF.

CDR3 loop: CASGRTSGADTQYF. The CDR3 DNA sequence: TGTGCCTCGGGACGGACTAGCGGGGCAGATACGCAGTATTTT. The chain links TRBV4-2 to TRBJ2-3; 12 positions match TRBD2. The CDR3 is 14 residues long. J lost 4 bases, V lost 11 bases, and 7 bases had no gene match. CDR1 and CDR2 from the germline V gene are LGHNA and YNFKEQ.

V gene TRBV4-1 combines with J gene TRBJ1-1; tentatively, D is TRBD1 (5 bases). The length of the CDR3 is 13 residues. Trimming removed 4 bases from V and 1 base from J, with 7 bases in between. The germline CDR1 and CDR2 sequences are MGHRA and YSYEKL. The CDR3 sequence: CASSPRENTEAFF. DNA for the CDR3: TGCGCCAGCAGCCCCAGGGAGAACACTGAAGCTTTCTTT.

The V call is TRBV2, the J call TRBJ1-5, with D hard to call. Deletions cut 6 bases from V and 1 base from J, with 13 bases between. This CDR3 region has 15 residues. Looked up from germline, CDR1 is SNHLY and CDR2 is FYNNEI. The CDR3 nucleotides read TGTGCCAGCAGCGAGCTACCCGGGAGCAATCAGCCCCAGCATTTT. This sequence encodes CASSELPGSNQPQHF.

This clone was seen a few times. The genes are TRBV2 and TRBJ2-1, with a tentative D call TRBD2 (5 bases). Germline CDR1 reads SNHLY; CDR2 reads FYNNEI. The V and J ends lost 5 bases and 4 bases respectively, with 21 bases between them. CDR3 size: 17 residues. The DNA for the CDR3 is TGTGCCAGCAGTCCCCTGTCGGGGATGCGGCTTTACAATGAGCAGTTCTTC. Translating gives CASSPLSGMRLYNEQFF.

This clone has only one observation. V is TRBV6-6 and J is TRBJ2-7; a weak D match, TRBD1 (6 bases). Germline CDR1 and CDR2: MNHNY and SVGAGI (reference sequence). Between the trimmed V and J ends, which lost 4 bases and 5 bases, there was a span of 9 bases. This CDR3 spans 12 amino acids. CDR3 sequence (DNA): TGTGCCAGCAGTTTAGGGGGTGACGAGCAGTACTTC. Residues: CASSLGGDEQYF.

The chain joins TRBV6-5 to TRBJ1-1; no firm D call. Trimming left V 7 bases short and J 4 bases short, with 7 bases between. The CDR3 totals 11 residues. Per germline, CDR1 MNHEY and CDR2 SVGAGI. CDR3 coding DNA: TGTGCCAGCACCACGGGCACTGAAGCTTTCTTT. Amino acid sequence: CASTTGTEAFF.

The chain combines TRBV30 with TRBJ2-1; 10 nucleotides align to TRBD2. There are 15 residues in the CDR3. The germline gives CDR1 GTSNPN, CDR2 SVGIG (reference sequence). V was pared by 3 bases and J by 0 bases, with 2 bases of the junction left unmatched. CDR3 protein: CAWRPSGGSYNEQFF. CDR3 nucleotides: TGTGCCTGGAGACCTAGCGGGGGCTCCTACAATGAGCAGTTCTTC.

In DNA, the CDR3 is TGCGCCAGCAGCCAAGGGGGACAGGGTGCCTACGAGCAGTACTTC. The encoded protein is CASSQGGQGAYEQYF. The rearrangement links TRBV4-1 to TRBJ2-7, with 9 bases identical to TRBD1. Looked up from germline, CDR1 is MGHRA and CDR2 is YSYEKL. Losses at the gene ends were 1 base for V and 2 bases for J; bases not matched to a gene: 3. The CDR3 length is 15 residues.

The gene calls are TRBV5-1 and TRBJ2-2; possibly TRBD1 for D (6 bases). Trimming cost V 1 base and J 5 bases, with 9 bases left between them. The length of the CDR3 is 14 residues. Germline CDR1 is SGHRS and CDR2 is YFSETQ. The DNA of the CDR3 is TGCGCCAGCAGCTTGTTACAGGGAACCGGGGAGCTGTTTTTT. Translation: CASSLLQGTGELFF.

This clone showed up just once. J is TRBJ2-3 and V is TRBV5-6; D is undetermined. Germline loops: CDR1 SGHDT, CDR2 YYEEEE. This CDR3 contains 11 residues. V lost 2 bases and J 3 bases, leaving 1 base between the germline ends. DNA of the CDR3: TGTGCCAGCAGCTTTACAGATACGCAGTATTTT. Translation: CASSFTDTQYF.

The chain combines TRBV7-2 with TRBJ2-7; weak D call: TRBD2 (5 bases). This CDR3 is 13 amino acids long. Trimming removed 1 base at V and 4 bases at J, with 8 bases between. In germline, CDR1 is SGHTA, CDR2 FQGNSA. CDR3: CASSLGRVYEQYF. The CDR3 coding sequence is TGTGCCAGCAGCTTAGGGCGGGTTTACGAGCAGTACTTC. The complete variable domain, with remaining parts taken from reference TRBV7-2 and TRBJ2-7, reads GAGVSQSPSNKVTEKGKDVELRCDPISGHTALYWYRQSLGQGLEFLIYFQGNSAPDKSGLPSDRFSAERTGGSVSTLTIQRTQQEDSAVYLCASSLGRVYEQYFGPGTRLTVT.

The J gene is TRBJ2-7, the V gene TRBV21-1; TRBD2 was called by the table and not checked on the DNA. TRBV21-1 counts as a pseudogene. The CDR3 extends over 13 amino acids. DNA of the CDR3: TGTGCCAGCAGCAAAGTCCTCCTCTACGAGCAGTACTTC. This translates into CASSKVLLYEQYF.

The chain carries TRBV9 and TRBJ1-2, with D unresolved. This CDR3 has 11 residues. Trimming cost V 3 bases and J 8 bases, with 8 bases left between them. Germline-derived CDR1 and CDR2 are SGDLS and YYNGEE. In DNA, the CDR3 is TGTGCCAGCAGCGGGCCCATAGGCTACACCTTC. This encodes CASSGPIGYTF.

V gene TRBV7-9 combines with J gene TRBJ1-1; D call uncertain. The V gene's germline CDR1 is SEHNR and CDR2 FQNEAQ (reference sequence). The CDR3 is made up of 12 amino acids. Trimming took off 1 base at V and 6 bases at J, with 6 bases between the two ends. The CDR3 region is CASSLGSAEAFF. CDR3 DNA: TGTGCCAGCAGCTTAGGTTCAGCTGAAGCTTTCTTT.

The chain links TRBV20-1 to TRBJ2-7; D is uncertain. Trimming stripped 6 bases from V and 6 bases from J, with 12 bases between. This CDR3 is 11 amino acids long. Germline V lookup: CDR1 DFQATT, CDR2 SNEGSKA (reference sequence). The CDR3 loop reads CSAALNFEQYF. CDR3 nucleotides: TGCAGTGCCGCTCTAAATTTCGAGCAGTACTTC.